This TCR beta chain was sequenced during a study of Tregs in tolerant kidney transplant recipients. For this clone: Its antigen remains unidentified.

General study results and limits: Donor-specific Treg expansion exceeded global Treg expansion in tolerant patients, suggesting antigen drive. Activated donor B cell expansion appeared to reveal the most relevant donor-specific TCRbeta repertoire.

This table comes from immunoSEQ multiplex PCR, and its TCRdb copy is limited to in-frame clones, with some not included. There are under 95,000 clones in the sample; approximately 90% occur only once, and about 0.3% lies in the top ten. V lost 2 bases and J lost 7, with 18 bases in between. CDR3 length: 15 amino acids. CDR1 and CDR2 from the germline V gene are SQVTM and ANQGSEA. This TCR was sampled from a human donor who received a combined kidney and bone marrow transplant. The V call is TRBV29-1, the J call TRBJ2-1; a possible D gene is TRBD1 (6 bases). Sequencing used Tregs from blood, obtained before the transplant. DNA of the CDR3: TGCAGCGTTGAAATGGTCAGGGGATCTCTAAATGAGCAGTTCTTC. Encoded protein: CSVEMVRGSLNEQFF.